This T cell receptor (beta chain) was sequenced in a study of blood T cells in healthy people across ages. Regarding the study as a whole: The fall in TCR beta diversity per million T cells was roughly linear with age.

The V gene's germline CDR1 is SGHTA and CDR2 FQGNSA. This CDR3 region has 18 residues. The V gene lost 2 bases and the J gene lost 1 base, with 17 bases spanning the gap. No fewer than 7 million PBMCs went into each sample. Sample-barcoded 5' priming and a J-beta primer mix drove a second PCR of about 7 to 12 cycles. TCRdb itself ran the 5' RACE reads through MiXCR, one entry per CDR3 protein. The sample shows some 560,000 distinct CDR3 sequences, 27% of them seen only once. This clonotype was picked up a small number of times. Its antigen is as yet unknown. These data were also filed under a second study, of T cells of mothers and their children. That work adds: The output of TCR recombination is shaped by thymic selection similarly in related and unrelated pairs.

This clonotype was sampled from a boy aged 2-9 years in good health. The chain employs TRBV7-2 and TRBJ2-2; unclear D gene. Sequenced: blood. CDR3: CASSLSLGLTLNTGELFF. CDR3 coding DNA: TGTGCCAGCAGCTTAAGCCTTGGGCTCACTCTGAACACCGGGGAGCTGTTTTTT.